These 8 T cell receptor beta chains share one sample of origin, sequenced in a study of blood T cell repertoires in COVID-19. Produced via immunoSEQ multiplex PCR; TCRdb's table is partial and in-frame only. Of more than 250,000 clones in the sample, about 90% were seen once. Sequenced input: peripheral blood. These receptors originate from a woman between 45 and 65 years old with COVID-19, enrolled during active disease.

The sample holds one count of this clone. The CDR3 here is CAWSVRAALHF. As DNA, the CDR3 is TGTGCCTGGAGTGTACGTGCGGCCCTCCACTTT. The chain recombines TRBV30 with TRBJ1-6; unclear D gene. V was trimmed by 0 bases and J by 14 bases, leaving 8 bases between them. The V gene's germline CDR1 is GTSNPN and CDR2 SVGIG (reference sequence). The CDR3 consists of 11 residues.

The V gene is TRBV6-5, the J gene TRBJ1-6; D gene uncertain. Germline-derived CDR1 and CDR2 are MNHEY and SVGAGI. This CDR3 has 11 residues. Trimming took off 6 bases at V and 7 bases at J, with 4 bases between the two ends. This chain's CDR3 is CASSGNSPLHF. The CDR3 DNA reads as TGTGCCAGCAGCGGGAATTCACCCCTCCACTTT.

The chain links TRBV7-8 to TRBJ1-6, with D perhaps TRBD1 (5 bases). V lost 5 bases and J 5 bases, leaving 16 bases between the germline ends. Per the germline V gene, CDR1 is SGHVS and CDR2 is FQNEAQ. The CDR3 has 16 residues. The CDR3 protein is CASSAMGGADNSPLHF. The CDR3 coding sequence is TGTGCCAGCAGCGCCATGGGGGGTGCCGATAATTCACCCCTCCACTTT. The whole variable domain, remainder taken from reference TRBV7-8 and TRBJ1-6, is GAGVSQSPRYKVAKRGQDVALRCDPISGHVSLFWYQQALGQGPEFLTYFQNEAQLDKSGLPSDRFFAERPEGSVSTLKIQRTQQEDSAVYLCASSAMGGADNSPLHFGNGTRLTVT.

V gene TRBV19 combines with J gene TRBJ1-1; TRBD1 is a possible D gene (5 bases). CDR1 and CDR2 from the germline V gene are LNHDA and SQIVND (reference sequence). Trimming took 6 bases from V and 7 from J, leaving 12 bases between them. The CDR3 is made up of 12 amino acids. CDR3 sequence: CASRERQHEAFF. CDR3 DNA sequence: TGTGCCAGTAGGGAGAGACAGCATGAAGCTTTCTTT.

The V gene is TRBV20-1, the J gene TRBJ1-3; D perhaps matches TRBD1 (5 bases). CDR1 DFQATT and CDR2 SNEGSKA come from the germline V gene (reference sequence). Between the trimmed V and J ends, which lost 6 bases and 2 bases, there was a span of 20 bases. This CDR3 contains 16 residues. CDR3 loop: CSASDGGRAAGNTIYF. Here the CDR3 DNA reads TGCAGTGCAAGTGACGGTGGCAGGGCAGCTGGAAACACCATATATTTT.

V and J are TRBV19 and TRBJ2-1, with 11 bases matching TRBD2. CDR1 and CDR2 (germline): LNHDA, SQIVND (reference sequence). The CDR3 has 16 residues. The trim removed 3 bases at V and 1 base at J, leaving 2 bases unmatched. Here the CDR3 reads CASSMGLADSYNEQFF. The CDR3 region has the DNA TGTGCCAGTAGTATGGGACTAGCGGATTCCTACAATGAGCAGTTCTTC. The full variable domain, with the rest looked up from reference TRBV19 and TRBJ2-1, is DGGITQSPKYLFRKEGQNVTLSCEQNLNHDAMYWYRQDPGQGLRLIYYSQIVNDFQKGDIAEGYSVSREKKESFPLTVTSAQKNPTAFYLCASSMGLADSYNEQFFGPGTRLTVL.

V gene TRBV5-1 combines with J gene TRBJ2-1; a weak D match, TRBD2 (5 bases). Germline V gene lookup returns CDR1 SGHRS and CDR2 YFSETQ. The CDR3 consists of 13 residues. Trimming shortened V by 2 bases and J by 8 bases, and 11 bases separated the two germline ends. DNA for the CDR3: TGCGCCAGCAGCTTCGCTAGCCCGGATGAGCAGTTCTTC. This sequence encodes CASSFASPDEQFF.

The chain employs TRBV10-3 and TRBJ2-1; the D gene is possibly TRBD1 (7 bases). The CDR3 extends over 17 amino acids. V was clipped by 3 bases and J by 4 bases, with 19 bases between them. CDR1 and CDR2 from the germline V gene are ENHRY and SYGVKD. The CDR3 protein is CAISDSGVEQGYNEQFF. CDR3 coding DNA: TGTGCCATCAGTGATAGCGGAGTAGAACAGGGGTACAATGAGCAGTTCTTC.